This TCR beta chain is from a study of T cell changes during pregnancy in multiple sclerosis. Some clones are missing from TCRdb's copy, which holds only in-frame ones; the method was immunoSEQ multiplex PCR. The table includes 30,000 to 40,000 clones, about 89% detected once. With 5 bases clipped from V and 9 bases from J, the junction kept 14 bases outside the gene matches. The length of the CDR3 is 16 residues. The specimen was CD8+ T cells from peripheral blood mononuclear cells, collected in the second trimester of pregnancy. The sequence was obtained from a female donor with multiple sclerosis, enrolled in a pregnancy study. The rearrangement uses TRBV23-1 and TRBJ2-1; 9 bases map to TRBD1. TRBV23-1 is annotated as an ORF whose role is uncertain. CDR3 nucleotides: TGCGCCAGCAGTAAACACCCGGGACAGGGCACGACTGAGCAGTTCTTC. Protein sequence: CASSKHPGQGTTEQFF.